The 24 T cell receptor beta chains below come from one sample, sequenced in a study of T-cell reconstitution after alpha-beta-depleted transplantation in children listed by TCRdb under 2016. This specimen's treatment or condition label, per the study, means: allogeneic hematopoietic cell transplantation with graft depleted of TCRalphabeta T cells and CD19 B cells. The protocol used for the library was PCR. Instrument on record: Illumina HiSeq 2500. TCR library preparation used molecular barcoding, with unique molecular identifiers applied to normalize quantification of the TCRbeta repertoire. The public reads were reanalyzed by TCRdb: fastp trimming at Q25, MiXCR alignment, in-frame beta chains only. Each CDR3 protein gets just one entry, which takes the most common genes and DNA from the rows behind it. The sample records about 460,000 distinct CDR3 sequences, over 9.5% of which are singletons. The top ten clonotypes cover around 2% of the sample.

Specimen: PBMCs, collected before TCRalphabeta/CD19-depleted stem cell transplant. The receptors were sampled from a child aged 2 to 15 with inherited bone marrow failure, due to receive a stem cell transplant.

In its sample, this clonotype was seen many times. This chain uses TRBV4-3 with TRBJ2-1, with TRBD2 matching over 7 bases. Per the germline V gene, CDR1 is LGHNA and CDR2 is YSLEER. This CDR3 has 14 amino acids. Trimming took 5 bases from V and 8 from J; bases not matched to a gene: 9. The CDR3, as DNA: TGCGCCAGCAGCACGGCTAGCGGATTCTATGAGCAGTTCTTC. Its protein product is CASSTASGFYEQFF.

This clonotype was observed at least ten times. This sequence joins TRBV28 and TRBJ2-7, with 8 bases that match TRBD2. Germline V gene data show CDR1 as MDHEN and CDR2 as SYDVKM. After removal of 4 bases from V and 3 bases from J, the junction contained 5 bases not matched to a gene. This CDR3 spans 14 amino acids. CDR3 residues: CASSSGLARYEQYF. CDR3 nucleotides: TGTGCCAGCAGTTCCGGACTAGCTCGCTACGAGCAGTACTTC.

This clonotype was counted only a few times. The chain links TRBV20-1 to TRBJ2-1; no reliable D call. The V end was cut by 6 bases, the J end by 4 bases, with 22 bases between. Looked up from germline, CDR1 is DFQATT and CDR2 is SNEGSKA (reference sequence). The CDR3 totals 16 residues. CDR3 DNA sequence: TGCAGTGCGCCCCCCCACGTGACGGGCCGTTACAATGAGCAGTTCTTC. Its translation: CSAPPHVTGRYNEQFF.

Details on this clonotype: This may be a read error: a much more frequent sequence differs by one nucleotide. The J gene is TRBJ2-6, the V gene TRBV18, with TRBD1 matching 10 bases. This CDR3 has 17 residues. Per the germline V gene, CDR1 is KGHSH and CDR2 is LQKENI. The V and J ends lost 3 bases and 3 bases, in that order; junction bases with no gene match: 5. The CDR3 region has the DNA TGTGCCAGCTCACCGGGACAGGGGTCTTATGGGGCCAACGTCCTGACTTTC. Protein product: CASSPGQGSYGANVLTF.

This clonotype was seen ten or more times. The CDR3 protein is CASSPLRRGRNTDTQYF. CDR3 bases: TGTGCCAGCAGTCCACTAAGGCGGGGGCGAAACACAGATACGCAGTATTTT. The rearrangement uses TRBV27 and TRBJ2-3; the D gene is possibly TRBD2 (7 bases). The V end lost 5 bases, the J end lost 2 bases, and 20 bases lay between the germline ends. This CDR3 spans 17 amino acids. Germline lookup yields CDR1 MNHEY and CDR2 SMNVEV (reference sequence).

The J gene is TRBJ2-3, the V gene TRBV6-5; 8 nucleotides align to TRBD1. The germline CDR1 and CDR2 sequences are MNHEY and SVGAGI. The CDR3 length is 18 residues. The V segment lost 8 bases and the J segment 2 bases; nucleotides outside the gene matches: 18. The CDR3 is CASRKVYHQGADTDTQYF. The CDR3 DNA reads TGTGCCAGCCGGAAAGTCTACCACCAGGGGGCAGACACAGATACGCAGTATTTT.

This clonotype was seen repeatedly, ten times or more. The genes are TRBV7-2 and TRBJ1-2; 7 nucleotides line up with TRBD1. V was clipped by 5 bases and J by 5 bases; unmatched bases: 8. This CDR3 is 14 amino acids long. The V gene's germline CDR1 is SGHTA and CDR2 FQGNSA. The CDR3: CASSMAGQRYGYTF. CDR3 bases: TGTGCCAGCAGCATGGCGGGACAGAGATATGGCTACACCTTC.

About this clonotype: A much larger clone lies one base from this, so it may be a read error. The chain employs TRBV25-1 and TRBJ2-5; 9 bases match TRBD1. Germline loops: CDR1 MGHDK, CDR2 SYGVNS. This CDR3 is 14 amino acids long. CDR3 nucleotides: TGTGCCAGCAGTAGGGACAGGGTCCAAGAGACCCTGTACTTC. Its protein product is CASSRDRVQETLYF.

This clonotype was detected many times. V and J are TRBV20-1 and TRBJ2-2; weak D call: TRBD1 (5 bases). With 6 bases removed from V and 1 base from J, the gap between germline ends came to 15 bases. Germline assignment: CDR1 DFQATT and CDR2 SNEGSKA (reference sequence). The CDR3 covers 15 residues. Here the CDR3 reads CSAASVTGNTGELFF. In DNA form, the CDR3 reads TGCAGTGCGGCAAGCGTAACAGGGAACACCGGGGAGCTGTTTTTT.

This clonotype was seen repeatedly, ten times or more. The CDR3 DNA is TGTGCCTGGATTGCGGGAAAATACAATGAGCAGTTCTTC. Protein product: CAWIAGKYNEQFF. This sequence joins TRBV30 and TRBJ2-1; tentatively, D is TRBD2 (6 bases). Looked up from germline, CDR1 is GTSNPN and CDR2 is SVGIG (reference sequence). This CDR3 region has 13 residues. V was pared by 4 bases and J by 4 bases, with 11 bases between.

The chain couples TRBV27 to TRBJ1-5; D is unclear. Trimming left V 3 bases short and J 0 bases short, with 9 bases between. The CDR3 has 15 residues. CDR1 is MNHEY and CDR2 is SMNVEV in the germline V gene (reference sequence). CDR3 coding DNA: TGTGCCAGCAGTTTTCTTCCATATAGCAATCAGCCCCAGCATTTT. Its protein is CASSFLPYSNQPQHF.

This clonotype was observed a handful of times. The chain combines TRBV7-9 with TRBJ2-7; 8 positions match TRBD2. The V segment lost 5 bases and the J segment 4 bases; nucleotides outside the gene matches: 10. This CDR3 comprises 15 residues. In germline, CDR1 is SEHNR, CDR2 FQNEAQ (reference sequence). DNA of the CDR3: TGTGCCAGCAGCCAAGCGGGAGCTGGAAGTTACGAGCAGTACTTC. Its translation is CASSQAGAGSYEQYF.

This clonotype was observed many times. This sequence joins TRBV20-1 and TRBJ2-1; perhaps TRBD2 as D (6 bases). This CDR3 has 15 residues. CDR1 and CDR2 from the germline V gene are DFQATT and SNEGSKA (reference sequence). Between the trimmed V and J ends, which lost 1 base and 4 bases, there was a span of 14 bases. This CDR3 is CSARVGVAVYNEQFF. The DNA for the CDR3 is TGCAGTGCTAGAGTGGGGGTAGCGGTATACAATGAGCAGTTCTTC.

This clonotype occurred many times. The rearrangement joins TRBV10-3 to TRBJ2-1; TRBD1 agrees at 8 bases. The CDR3 is made up of 14 amino acids. V lost 11 bases to trimming and J lost 5 bases; unmatched junction nucleotides: 11. Germline loops: CDR1 ENHRY, CDR2 SYGVKD. CDR3 protein: CASVDREENNEQFF. DNA for the CDR3: TGTGCCTCAGTGGACAGGGAAGAGAACAATGAGCAGTTCTTC.

The V and J genes are TRBV20-1 and TRBJ2-7; D is possibly TRBD1 (6 bases). Germline V gene lookup returns CDR1 DFQATT and CDR2 SNEGSKA (reference sequence). V shed 6 bases and J shed 3 bases, with 18 bases lying between them. The CDR3 runs to 14 residues. The CDR3, as DNA: TGCAGTGCCGTGTTCCAGGGGTTAAGCTACGAGCAGTACTTC. This translates into CSAVFQGLSYEQYF.

This chain links TRBV20-1 with TRBJ2-5; D unclear. There are 12 residues in the CDR3. Germline values: CDR1 DFQATT, CDR2 SNEGSKA (reference sequence). Trimming pared 5 bases from V and 2 bases from J, leaving 9 bases between. CDR3 coding DNA: TGCAGTGCTCTTCGGGCTCAAGAGACCCAGTACTTC. Its protein product is CSALRAQETQYF.

This clonotype came up many times. The chain couples TRBV5-4 to TRBJ2-3; D remains ambiguous. This CDR3 is built from 15 residues. The V end lost 4 bases, the J end lost 1 base, and 13 bases lay between the germline ends. Germline V gives CDR1 SGHNT, CDR2 YYREEE (reference sequence). CDR3 DNA: TGTGCCAGCAGCCTAGAAGCAGTGGGCACAGATACGCAGTATTTT. It encodes CASSLEAVGTDTQYF.

A remark on this clonotype: Possible read error: a much larger clone is one base away. This rearrangement joins TRBV20-1 to TRBJ2-3; no reliable D call. The CDR3 runs to 14 residues. In germline, CDR1 is DFQATT, CDR2 SNEGSKA (reference sequence). The CDR3 bases are TGCAGTGCCCAAGGGCCCCAAGGCACAGATATGCAGTATTTT. Amino acids: CSAQGPQGTDMQYF.

This clonotype was found many times. This chain uses TRBV7-2 with TRBJ2-6; no clear D. The CDR3 sequence is 16 residues long. Trimming shortened V by 5 bases and J by 0 bases, and 11 bases separated the two germline ends. From germline, CDR1 is SGHTA and CDR2 FQGNSA. The CDR3 sequence: CASSTLGNSGANVLTF. CDR3 bases: TGTGCCAGCAGCACATTAGGCAACTCTGGGGCCAACGTCCTGACTTTC.

In this sample, this clonotype turned up many times. The chain recombines TRBV6-5 with TRBJ1-6, with a weak D call TRBD1 (5 bases). The CDR3 length is 14 residues. Trimming took 1 base from V and 8 from J, leaving 9 bases between them. CDR1 is MNHEY, CDR2 SVGAGI, per germline. CDR3 DNA: TGTGCCAGCAGTTACTTGGAGGGGTATTCACCCCTCCACTTT. Translation: CASSYLEGYSPLHF.

This clonotype was seen many times. The CDR3 DNA sequence: TGTGCCAGCAGCGTAGGGGCCAATACAGAGTACGAGCAGTACTTC. Translated: CASSVGANTEYEQYF. The chain couples TRBV9 to TRBJ2-7; D is ambiguous. The germline V gene has CDR1 SGDLS and CDR2 YYNGEE. The CDR3 is 15 amino acids. Trimming stripped 0 bases from V and 4 bases from J, with 14 bases between. The complete variable domain, with remaining parts taken from reference TRBV9 and TRBJ2-7, reads DSGVTQTPKHLITATGQRVTLRCSPRSGDLSVYWYQQSLDQGLQFLIQYYNGEERAKGNILERFSAQQFPDLHSELNLSSLELGDSALYFCASSVGANTEYEQYFGPGTRLTVT.

The chain joins TRBV6-5 to TRBJ1-1, with TRBD1 identical over 8 bases. The CDR3 runs 15 residues. The germline gives CDR1 MNHEY, CDR2 SVGAGI. The V and J ends lost 8 bases and 4 bases, in that order; junction bases with no gene match: 12. The CDR3 DNA reads TGTGCCAGCCCCATTATACCGGGACAGGCCACTGAAGCTTTCTTT. Amino acids: CASPIIPGQATEAFF.

In its sample, this clonotype was seen many times. The chain joins TRBV10-3 to TRBJ2-7, with D perhaps TRBD1 (6 bases). Per germline, CDR1 ENHRY and CDR2 SYGVKD. The CDR3 runs to 13 residues. Between the trimmed V and J ends, which lost 3 bases and 2 bases, there was a span of 8 bases. CDR3 DNA sequence: TGTGCCATCAGTGACAGGGGTCCCTACGAGCAGTACTTC. This codes for CAISDRGPYEQYF.

This clonotype was observed at least ten times. The chain links TRBV6-5 to TRBJ2-7, with 7 bases aligning to TRBD1. V lost 0 bases and J lost 0; bases outside the gene matches: 2. CDR3 length: 15 residues. The V gene's germline CDR1 is MNHEY and CDR2 SVGAGI. The CDR3 region is CASSYSPGGSYEQYF. CDR3 sequence (DNA): TGTGCCAGCAGTTACTCGCCAGGGGGCTCCTACGAGCAGTACTTC.